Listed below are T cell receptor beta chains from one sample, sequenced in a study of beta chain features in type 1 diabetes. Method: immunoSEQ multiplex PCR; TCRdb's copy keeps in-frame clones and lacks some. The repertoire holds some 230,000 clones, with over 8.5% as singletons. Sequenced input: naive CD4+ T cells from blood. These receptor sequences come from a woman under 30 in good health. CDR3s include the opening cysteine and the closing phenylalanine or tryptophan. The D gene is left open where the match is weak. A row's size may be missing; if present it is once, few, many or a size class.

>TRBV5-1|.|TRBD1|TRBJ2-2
TGCGCCAGCTCGGGACAGGGGGACACCGGGGAGCTGTTTTTT
CASSGQGDTGELFF
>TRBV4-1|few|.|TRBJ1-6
TGCGCCAGCAGCCAAGTACAGGTTAAGGCCCTCCACTTT
CASSQVQVKALHF
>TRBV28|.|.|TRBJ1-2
TGTGCCAGCAGTTTAGGGGTACAGGACAACTATGGCTACACCTTC
CASSLGVQDNYGYTF
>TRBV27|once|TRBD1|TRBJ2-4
TGTGCCAGCAGTTTATCCGGTGATTGGCAGGGGGCTTCGACCAAAAACATTCAGTACTTC
CASSLSGDWQGASTKNIQYF
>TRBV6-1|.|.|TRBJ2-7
TGTGCCAGCAGTAGGACAGCCGATGGGTCCTACGAGCAGTACTTC
CASSRTADGSYEQYF
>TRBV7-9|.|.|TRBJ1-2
TGTGCCAGCAGCTTATCTGCAGGGAAACCCTATGGCTACACCTTC
CASSLSAGKPYGYTF
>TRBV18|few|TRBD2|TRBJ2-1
TGTGCCAGCTCAACGATTGAAGGGGCGGGAGAAACTTTCTTC
CASSTIEGAGETFF
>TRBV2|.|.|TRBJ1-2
TGTGCCAGCAGGCCGGACAGTAACTATGGCTACACCTTC
CASRPDSNYGYTF
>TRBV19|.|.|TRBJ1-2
TGTGCCAGTAGTAGGACACGGCAGGGCTACACCTTC
CASSRTRQGYTF
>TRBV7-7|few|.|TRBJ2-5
TGTGCTAGCAGCCGCGAAGGGGGGGCTGAGACCCAGTACTTC
CASSREGGAETQYF
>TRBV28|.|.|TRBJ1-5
TGTGCCAGCAGAACTGGGGGGTTCCCCCCACGGCCCCAGCATTTT
CASRTGGFPPRPQHF
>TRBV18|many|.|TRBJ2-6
TGTGCCAGCTCCCCGGGTCCAGGGGCCAACGTCCTGACTTTC
CASSPGPGANVLTF
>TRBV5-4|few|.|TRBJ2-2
TGTGCCAGCAGCGGGGGCGCGGGGGAGGGGGAGCTGTTTTTT
CASSGGAGEGELFF
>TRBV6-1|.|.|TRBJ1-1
TGTGCCAGCAGTGTTTTCAGGAACACTGAAGCTTTCTTT
CASSVFRNTEAFF
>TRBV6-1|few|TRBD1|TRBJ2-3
TGTGCCAGCAGTGAATTTGGGACAGGGGTAAGAGATACGCAGTATTTT
CASSEFGTGVRDTQYF
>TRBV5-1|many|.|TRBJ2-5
TGCGCCAGCAGCCGAGGAGGCGAGACCCAGTACTTC
CASSRGGETQYF
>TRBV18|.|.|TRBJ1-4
TGTGCCAGCTCACCACCAGCGGACACTAATGAAAAACTGTTTTTT
CASSPPADTNEKLFF
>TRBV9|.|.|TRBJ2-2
TGTGCCAGCAGCGTTGACCCGGGCCGGGGAAACACCGGGGAGCTGTTTTTT
CASSVDPGRGNTGELFF
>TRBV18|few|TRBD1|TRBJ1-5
TGTGCCAGCTCAACGACAGGGCCCAATCAGCCCCAGCATTTT
CASSTTGPNQPQHF
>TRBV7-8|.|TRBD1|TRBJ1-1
TGTGCCAGCAGCTTAGGCGGGACAGGGACAGTAGCTTTCTTT
CASSLGGTGTVAFF
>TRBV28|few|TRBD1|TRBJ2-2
TGTGCCAGCAGTCTCGACAGGGTAAACGCCTTCACCGGGGAGCTGTTTTTT
CASSLDRVNAFTGELFF
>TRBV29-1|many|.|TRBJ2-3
TGCAGCGTTGGTTACAGGGGCACAGATACGCAGTATTTT
CSVGYRGTDTQYF
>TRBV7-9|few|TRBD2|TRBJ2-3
TGTGCCAGCAGCCCTGGACTAGCAGGGTTATCTGGCACAGATACGCAGTATTTT
CASSPGLAGLSGTDTQYF
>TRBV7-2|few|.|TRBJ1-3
TGTGCCAGCAGCCTTACAGGGTCTGGAAACACCATATATTTT
CASSLTGSGNTIYF
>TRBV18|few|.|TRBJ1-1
TGTGCCAGCTCACCGGCAGTCTACACTGAAGCTTTCTTT
CASSPAVYTEAFF
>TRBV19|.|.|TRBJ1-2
TGTGCCAGTAGTATGGGGGGGTCCTATGGCTACACCTTC
CASSMGGSYGYTF